A single sample is the source of the 23 T cell receptor beta chains below, sequenced in a study of blood T cells in healthy people across ages. A second PCR, run for roughly 7 to 12 cycles, used a sample-barcoded 5' primer plus a J-beta primer mix. TCRdb redid the calling of the 5' RACE reads with MiXCR, one entry per CDR3 protein. The sample has 850,000 to 1,100,000 distinct CDR3 sequences, 35% to 40% seen once. Sequenced material: blood. These receptors all come from a man between 18 and 29 years old in good health.

This chain joins TRBV5-1 and TRBJ2-3; TRBD1 matches 7 bases. Germline lookup yields CDR1 SGHRS and CDR2 YFSETQ. V trimming: 0 bases; J trimming: 4 bases; junction bases outside the gene matches: 5. This CDR3 is 15 amino acids long. The CDR3 loop reads CASSLEHRGSDTQYF. As DNA, the CDR3 is TGCGCCAGCAGCTTGGAGCACAGGGGCTCAGATACGCAGTATTTT.

The chain joins TRBV25-1 to TRBJ1-4; 11 bases are shared with TRBD1. Germline-derived CDR1 and CDR2 are MGHDK and SYGVNS. The CDR3 runs to 15 residues. J lost 5 bases, V lost 6 bases, and 5 bases had no gene match. DNA for the CDR3: TGTGCCAGCAGACGAGGGACAGGGGGAAATGAAAAACTGTTTTTT. It encodes CASRRGTGGNEKLFF.

V gene TRBV12-3 or TRBV12-4 combines with J gene TRBJ2-4; D is uncertain. With 0 bases removed from V and 11 bases from J, the gap between germline ends came to 8 bases. The CDR3 consists of 12 residues. The CDR3, as DNA: TGTGCCAGCAGTTTAGCAAATGCCCTTCAGTACTTC. Amino acid sequence: CASSLANALQYF.

This clonotype was detected a few times. The V call is TRBV13, the J call TRBJ2-1, with D perhaps matching TRBD1 or TRBD2 (5 bases each). CDR3 length: 14 residues. The ends were cut back, 5 bases at V and 7 bases at J, with 15 bases in the middle. Germline lookup yields CDR1 PRHDT and CDR2 FYEKMQ (reference sequence). CDR3 sequence reads: CASSPGRLSNEQFF. CDR3 sequence (DNA): TGTGCCAGCAGCCCGGGACGCCTATCTAATGAGCAGTTCTTC.

This clonotype came up a few times. CDR3 coding DNA: TGCGCCAGCAGCGAAGGGGCGGGCGCTGAAGCTTTCTTT. It codes for CASSEGAGAEAFF. V is TRBV5-1 and J is TRBJ1-1, with D possibly matching TRBD1 (5 bases). Germline V gene lookup returns CDR1 SGHRS and CDR2 YFSETQ. The CDR3 is 13 amino acids. The V and J ends lost 4 bases and 6 bases respectively, with 13 bases between them.

This clonotype came up a few times. The chain employs TRBV6-1 and TRBJ2-2; 8 bases are shared with TRBD1. Trimming at V came to 5 bases and at J to 5 bases, leaving 7 bases not matched to a gene. Germline CDR1 MNHNS, CDR2 SASEGT. The CDR3 extends over 15 amino acids. CDR3 sequence: CASSLSDRVTGELFF. In DNA, the CDR3 is TGTGCCAGCAGTTTGTCGGACAGGGTTACCGGGGAGCTGTTTTTT.

The chain is built from TRBV7-9 and TRBJ2-5; no clear D gene. The J call may be incorrect, as the DNA end agrees better with TRBJ2-1. The CDR3 contains 13 residues. The germline V gene encodes CDR1 SEHNR and CDR2 FQNEAQ (reference sequence). The CDR3 sequence: CASSLGFVETQFF. The CDR3 bases are TGTGCCAGCAGCTTAGGATTCGTAGAGACCCAGTTCTTC.

This clonotype has a count of ten or more. The V and J genes are TRBV5-1 and TRBJ2-7, with D possibly TRBD2 on 5 matching bases. The CDR3 spans 16 residues. Germline V CDR1 and CDR2: SGHRS, YFSETQ. Trimming took 0 bases from V and 2 from J, leaving 15 bases between them. The CDR3, as DNA: TGCGCCAGCAGCTTGGGCGGCCGGGAAGTTACCTACGAGCAGTACTTC. Amino acids: CASSLGGREVTYEQYF.

This rearrangement joins TRBV3-1 to TRBJ1-2; 7 nucleotides line up with TRBD1. Germline CDR1 reads LGHDT; CDR2 reads YNNKEL (reference sequence). With V trimmed by 6 bases and J by 1 base, 8 bases remained unmatched. CDR3 length equals 15 residues. The CDR3 coding sequence is TGTGCCAGCAGTCACCGGGACAGCCTTAACTATGGCTACACCTTC. It is translated as CASSHRDSLNYGYTF.

This clonotype has a single count. This chain links TRBV12-5 with TRBJ2-1, with TRBD1 matching 9 bases. This CDR3 has 16 residues. Trimming removed 1 base from V and 2 bases from J; junction bases left unmatched: 3. Looked up from germline, CDR1 is LGHNT and CDR2 is FRNRAP. In DNA, the CDR3 is TGTGCTAGTGGTTTGGAAACAGGGGGCCCCTACAATGAGCAGTTCTTC. This sequence encodes CASGLETGGPYNEQFF.

The table lists this clonotype with a count of one. This chain links TRBV30 with TRBJ1-2; 9 positions match TRBD1. The CDR3 runs 13 residues. Germline V lookup: CDR1 GTSNPN, CDR2 SVGIG (reference sequence). The chain's CDR3 is CAVAGQGNYGYTF. The CDR3 DNA is TGTGCAGTCGCCGGACAGGGGAACTATGGCTACACCTTC.

The CDR3 sequence is CASSLDPGTLYNEQYF. The CDR3 DNA reads TGCGCCAGCAGCTTGGACCCCGGGACTTTGTACAATGAGCAGTACTTC. This chain links TRBV5-1 with TRBJ2-7; TRBD2 is a possible D gene (6 bases). Trimming cost V 0 bases and J 7 bases, with 20 bases left between them. The CDR3 sequence is 16 residues long. Germline CDR1 is SGHRS and CDR2 is YFSETQ.

The chain uses TRBV2 and TRBJ1-2; no clear D gene. The germline gives CDR1 SNHLY, CDR2 FYNNEI. The CDR3 contains 13 residues. The V end lost 10 bases, the J end lost 3 bases, and 15 bases lay between the germline ends. The CDR3 here is CATIGEVYYGYTF. The CDR3 DNA follows: TGTGCCACCATCGGAGAAGTTTACTATGGCTACACCTTC.

V is TRBV12-3 or TRBV12-4 and J is TRBJ2-7, with 11 bases lining up with TRBD2. V shed 6 bases and J 3 bases; nucleotides not matched to a gene: 10. The CDR3 length is 16 residues. DNA for the CDR3: TGTGCCAGCAGCCCACCCCCGACTAGCGGGGTCTACGAGCAGTACTTC. This encodes CASSPPPTSGVYEQYF.

As regards this clonotype: Sequence at one end of the junction differs from germline and may be a read error. The chain links TRBV27 to TRBJ2-1; 11 positions match TRBD2. The CDR3 totals 14 residues. Per the germline V gene, CDR1 is MNHEY and CDR2 is SMNVEV (reference sequence). The CDR3 DNA reads as TGTGCCAGCAACATAGCGGGGGGGCAAAATGGGCAGTTCTTC. This encodes CASNIAGGQNGQFF.

This chain connects TRBV5-5 to TRBJ1-1; D remains ambiguous. The germline gives CDR1 SGHKS, CDR2 YYEKEE (reference sequence). The ends were cut back, 1 base at V and 6 bases at J, with 13 bases in the middle. The CDR3 is 14 amino acids. The chain's CDR3 is CASSLPRTEAEAFF. The DNA for the CDR3 is TGTGCCAGCAGCTTGCCTAGGACGGAGGCTGAAGCTTTCTTT. Full variable domain (missing parts from reference TRBV5-5 and TRBJ1-1): DAGVTQSPTHLIKTRGQQVTLRCSPISGHKSVSWYQQVLGQGPQFIFQYYEKEERGRGNFPDRFSARQFPNYSSELNVNALLLGDSALYLCASSLPRTEAEAFFGQGTRLTVV.

This clonotype was detected once. Here the CDR3 DNA reads TGTGCCAGCAGCCAAGATCACGGGGCCCACAATGAGCAGTACTTC. It encodes CASSQDHGAHNEQYF. The V gene is TRBV3-1, the J gene TRBJ2-7, with D perhaps TRBD1 or TRBD2 (5 bases each). This CDR3 is 15 amino acids long. Between the trimmed V and J ends, which lost 0 bases and 7 bases, there was a span of 16 bases. Looked up from germline, CDR1 is LGHDT and CDR2 is YNNKEL (reference sequence).

V and J are TRBV10-2 and TRBJ2-3; D may match TRBD1 or TRBD2 (5 bases each). In germline, CDR1 is WSHSY, CDR2 SAAADI. This CDR3 is built from 12 residues. V was pared by 11 bases and J by 4 bases, with 13 bases between. CDR3 amino acids: CAVRWDADTQYF. CDR3 DNA sequence: TGCGCCGTCCGGTGGGACGCAGATACGCAGTATTTT.

The chain joins TRBV15 to TRBJ1-5, with 7 bases fitting TRBD1. V shed 1 base, J shed 1 base, and the junction held 7 bases outside the gene matches. CDR3 length equals 17 residues. CDR1 and CDR2 (germline): LNHNV, YYDKDF (reference sequence). DNA of the CDR3: TGTGCCACCAGCAGAGGTCTACAGGGGACGAGCAATCAGCCCCAGCATTTT. This sequence encodes CATSRGLQGTSNQPQHF.

The rearrangement links TRBV5-1 to TRBJ1-4; the D gene is possibly TRBD1 (5 bases). Germline V CDR1 and CDR2: SGHRS, YFSETQ. The V gene lost 4 bases and the J gene lost 7 bases, with 17 bases spanning the gap. The CDR3 has 15 amino acids. The CDR3: CASSEEGTALEKLFF. In DNA, the CDR3 is TGCGCCAGCAGCGAGGAAGGGACTGCTCTTGAAAAACTGTTTTTT.

The chain combines TRBV7-8 with TRBJ2-5, with 9 positions matching TRBD2. This CDR3 spans 17 amino acids. J was trimmed by 11 bases and V by 1 base; bases with no gene match: 17. Germline lookup yields CDR1 SGHVS and CDR2 FQNEAQ. The CDR3 reads CASSLGFGLAGRGEQYF. In DNA, the CDR3 is TGTGCCAGCAGCTTAGGCTTCGGGCTAGCGGGGAGGGGTGAGCAGTACTTC.

This chain joins TRBV20-1 and TRBJ2-3, with 7 bases matching TRBD2. Germline CDR1 and CDR2: DFQATT and SNEGSKA (reference sequence). The CDR3 extends over 15 amino acids. V was pared by 3 bases and J by 1 base, with 7 bases of the junction left unmatched. For the CDR3, the DNA is TGCAGTGCTAGGGGACCGGGGAGGGGCACAGATACGCAGTATTTT. Protein sequence: CSARGPGRGTDTQYF.

The V call is TRBV7-9, the J call TRBJ2-3; 8 positions agree with TRBD2. Looked up from germline, CDR1 is SEHNR and CDR2 is FQNEAQ (reference sequence). With 0 bases clipped from V and 4 bases from J, the junction kept 6 bases outside the gene matches. The CDR3 length is 16 residues. CDR3 region: CASSLATGTRADTQYF. The CDR3 nucleotides are TGTGCCAGCAGCTTAGCCACCGGGACTAGAGCAGATACGCAGTATTTT. Filled out from reference TRBV7-9 and TRBJ2-3, the complete variable domain reads DTGVSQNPRHKITKRGQNVTFRCDPISEHNRLYWYRQTLGQGPEFLTYFQNEAQLEKSRLLSDRFSAERPKGSFSTLEIQRTEQGDSAMYLCASSLATGTRADTQYFGPGTRLTVL.